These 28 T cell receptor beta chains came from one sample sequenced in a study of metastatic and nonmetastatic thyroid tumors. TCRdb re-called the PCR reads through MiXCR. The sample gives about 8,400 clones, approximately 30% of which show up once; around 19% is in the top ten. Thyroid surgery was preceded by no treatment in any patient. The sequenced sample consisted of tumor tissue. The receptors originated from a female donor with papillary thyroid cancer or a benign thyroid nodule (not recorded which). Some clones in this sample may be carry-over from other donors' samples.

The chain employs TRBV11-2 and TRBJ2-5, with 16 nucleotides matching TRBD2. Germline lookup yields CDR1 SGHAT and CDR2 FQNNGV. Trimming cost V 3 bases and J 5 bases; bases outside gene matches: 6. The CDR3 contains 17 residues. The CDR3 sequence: CASSLGGLAGGPETQYF. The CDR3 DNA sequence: TGTGCCAGCAGCTTGGGGGGACTAGCGGGAGGGCCGGAGACCCAGTACTTC.

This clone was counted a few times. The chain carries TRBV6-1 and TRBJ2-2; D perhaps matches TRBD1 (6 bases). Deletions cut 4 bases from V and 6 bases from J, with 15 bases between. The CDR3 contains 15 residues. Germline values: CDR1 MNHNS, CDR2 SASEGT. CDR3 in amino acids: CASSVEYRAAGELFF. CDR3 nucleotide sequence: TGTGCCAGCAGTGTCGAGTACAGGGCGGCCGGGGAGCTGTTTTTT.

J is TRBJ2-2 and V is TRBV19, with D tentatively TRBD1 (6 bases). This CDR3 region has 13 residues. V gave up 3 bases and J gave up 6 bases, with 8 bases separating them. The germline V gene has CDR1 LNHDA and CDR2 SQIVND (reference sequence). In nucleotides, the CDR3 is TGTGCCAGTAGTATCGGGACATCCGGGGAGCTGTTTTTT. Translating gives CASSIGTSGELFF.

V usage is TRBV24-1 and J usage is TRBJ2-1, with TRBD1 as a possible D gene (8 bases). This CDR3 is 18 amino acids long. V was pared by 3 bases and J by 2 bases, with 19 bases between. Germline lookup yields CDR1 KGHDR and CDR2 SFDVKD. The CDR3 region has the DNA TGTGCCACCAGTGATCCGGGAGGACAGGGACATCCCTACAATGAGCAGTTCTTC. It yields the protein CATSDPGGQGHPYNEQFF.

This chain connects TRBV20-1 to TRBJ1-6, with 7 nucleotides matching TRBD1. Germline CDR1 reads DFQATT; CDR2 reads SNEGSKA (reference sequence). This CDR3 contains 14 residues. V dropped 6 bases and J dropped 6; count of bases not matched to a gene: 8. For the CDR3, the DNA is TGCAGTGCCCAGACAGGGCGGAGTAATTCACCCCTCCACTTT. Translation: CSAQTGRSNSPLHF.

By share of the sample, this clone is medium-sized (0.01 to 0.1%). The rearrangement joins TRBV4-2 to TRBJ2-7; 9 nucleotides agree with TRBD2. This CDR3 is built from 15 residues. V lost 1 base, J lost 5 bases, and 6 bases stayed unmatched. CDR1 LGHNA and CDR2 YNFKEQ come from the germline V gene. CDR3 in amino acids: CASSQVGSGRNEQYF. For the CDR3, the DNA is TGTGCCAGCAGCCAAGTCGGCAGCGGGAGGAACGAGCAGTACTTC.

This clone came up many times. CDR3: CASSYGGGTEAFF. The CDR3, as DNA: TGTGCCAGCAGTTACGGGGGAGGGACTGAAGCTTTCTTT. This chain links TRBV6-2 or TRBV6-3 with TRBJ1-1, with D tentatively TRBD1 (5 bases). This CDR3 contains 13 residues. CDR1 is MNHEY, CDR2 SVGEGT, per germline. The ends were cut back, 2 bases at V and 5 bases at J, with 9 bases in the middle.

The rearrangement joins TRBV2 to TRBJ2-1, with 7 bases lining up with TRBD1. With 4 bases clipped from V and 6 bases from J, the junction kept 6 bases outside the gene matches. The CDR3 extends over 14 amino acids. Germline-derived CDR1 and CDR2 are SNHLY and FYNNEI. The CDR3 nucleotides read TGTGCCAGCAGTGCCTACAGGGGAAGCAATGAGCAGTTCTTC. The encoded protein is CASSAYRGSNEQFF.

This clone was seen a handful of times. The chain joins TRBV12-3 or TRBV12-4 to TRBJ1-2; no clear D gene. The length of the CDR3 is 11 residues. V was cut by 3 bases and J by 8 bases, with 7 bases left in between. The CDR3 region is CASSFGQGYTF. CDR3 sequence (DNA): TGTGCCAGCAGTTTTGGGCAGGGCTACACCTTC.

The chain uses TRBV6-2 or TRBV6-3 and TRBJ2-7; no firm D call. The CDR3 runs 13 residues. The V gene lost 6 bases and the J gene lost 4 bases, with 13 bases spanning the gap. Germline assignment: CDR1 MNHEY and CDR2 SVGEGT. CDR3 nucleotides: TGTGCCAGCAGGATGAATACGGGTTACGAGCAGTACTTC. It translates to CASRMNTGYEQYF.

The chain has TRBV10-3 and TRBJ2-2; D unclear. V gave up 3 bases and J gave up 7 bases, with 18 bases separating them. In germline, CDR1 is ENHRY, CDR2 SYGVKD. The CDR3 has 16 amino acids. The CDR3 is CAISEWTANMGGELFF. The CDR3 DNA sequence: TGTGCCATCAGTGAATGGACGGCGAACATGGGCGGGGAGCTGTTTTTT.

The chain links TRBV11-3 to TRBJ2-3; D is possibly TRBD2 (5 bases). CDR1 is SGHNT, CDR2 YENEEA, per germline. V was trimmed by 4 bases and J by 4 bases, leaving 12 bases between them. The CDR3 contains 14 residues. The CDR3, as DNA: TGTGCCAGCAGCTCCTCCCCTAGCTCAGATACGCAGTATTTT. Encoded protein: CASSSSPSSDTQYF.

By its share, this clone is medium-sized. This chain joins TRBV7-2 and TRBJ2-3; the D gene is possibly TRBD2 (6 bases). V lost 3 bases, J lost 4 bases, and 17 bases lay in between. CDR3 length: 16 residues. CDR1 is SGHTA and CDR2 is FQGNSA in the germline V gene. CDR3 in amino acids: CASSFGHSGGADTQYF. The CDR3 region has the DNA TGTGCCAGCAGCTTTGGACACAGCGGAGGGGCAGATACGCAGTATTTT.

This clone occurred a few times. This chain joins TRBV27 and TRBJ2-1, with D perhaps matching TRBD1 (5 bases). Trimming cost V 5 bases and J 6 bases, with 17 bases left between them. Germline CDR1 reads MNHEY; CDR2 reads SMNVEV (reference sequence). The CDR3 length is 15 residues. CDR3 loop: CASSPQGGGSNEQFF. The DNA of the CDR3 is TGTGCCAGCAGTCCCCAGGGTGGTGGAAGCAATGAGCAGTTCTTC.

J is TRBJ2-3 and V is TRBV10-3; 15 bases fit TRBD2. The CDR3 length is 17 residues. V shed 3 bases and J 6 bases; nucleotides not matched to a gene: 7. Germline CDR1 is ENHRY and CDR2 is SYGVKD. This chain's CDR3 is CAISDRTSGRATDTQYF. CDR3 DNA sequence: TGTGCCATCAGTGATCGGACTAGCGGGAGGGCAACGGATACGCAGTATTTT.

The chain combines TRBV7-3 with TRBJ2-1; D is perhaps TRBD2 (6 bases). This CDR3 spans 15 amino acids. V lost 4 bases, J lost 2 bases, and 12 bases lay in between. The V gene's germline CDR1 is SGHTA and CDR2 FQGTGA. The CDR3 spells CASSSSEGTYNEQFF. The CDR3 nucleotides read TGTGCCAGCAGCTCCTCGGAGGGCACCTACAATGAGCAGTTCTTC.

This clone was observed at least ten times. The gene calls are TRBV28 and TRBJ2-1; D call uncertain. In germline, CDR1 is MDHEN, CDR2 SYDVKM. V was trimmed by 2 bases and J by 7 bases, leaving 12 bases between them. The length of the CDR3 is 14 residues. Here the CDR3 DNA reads TGTGCCAGCAGTTTAGAACTCGGGTCGAATGAGCAGTTCTTC. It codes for CASSLELGSNEQFF.

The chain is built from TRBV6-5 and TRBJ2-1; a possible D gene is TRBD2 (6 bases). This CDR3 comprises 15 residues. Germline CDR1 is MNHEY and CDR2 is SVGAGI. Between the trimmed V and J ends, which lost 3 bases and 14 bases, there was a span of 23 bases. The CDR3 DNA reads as TGTGCCAGCAGTTATGACGGGAGCAGGTACAATTTGAAGTTCTTC. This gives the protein CASSYDGSRYNLKFF.

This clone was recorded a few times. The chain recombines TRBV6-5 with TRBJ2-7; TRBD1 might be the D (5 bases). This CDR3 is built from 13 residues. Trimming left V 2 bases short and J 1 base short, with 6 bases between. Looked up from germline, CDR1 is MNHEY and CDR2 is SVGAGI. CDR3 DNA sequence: TGTGCCAGCAGTTACGGGGCGTCCTACGAGCAGTACTTC. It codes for CASSYGASYEQYF.

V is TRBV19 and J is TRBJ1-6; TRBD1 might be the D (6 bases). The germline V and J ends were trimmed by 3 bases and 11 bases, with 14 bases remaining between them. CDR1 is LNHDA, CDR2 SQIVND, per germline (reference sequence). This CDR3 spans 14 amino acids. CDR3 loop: CASSMENRDPPLHF. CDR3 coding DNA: TGTGCCAGTAGTATGGAAAACAGGGATCCACCCCTCCACTTT.

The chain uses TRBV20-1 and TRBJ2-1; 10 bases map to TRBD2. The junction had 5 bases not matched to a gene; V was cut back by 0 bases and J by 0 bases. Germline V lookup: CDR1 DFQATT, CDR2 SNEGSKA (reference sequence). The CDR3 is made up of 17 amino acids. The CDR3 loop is CSARDPGLAVSYNEQFF. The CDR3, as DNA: TGCAGTGCTAGAGATCCCGGACTAGCGGTCTCCTACAATGAGCAGTTCTTC.

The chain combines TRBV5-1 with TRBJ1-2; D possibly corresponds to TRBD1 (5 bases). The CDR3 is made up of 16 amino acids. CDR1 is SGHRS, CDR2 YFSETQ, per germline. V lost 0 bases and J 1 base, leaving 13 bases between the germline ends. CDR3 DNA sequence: TGCGCCAGCAGCTTGGAGGGGAGCCCCCTTAACTATGGCTACACCTTC. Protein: CASSLEGSPLNYGYTF.

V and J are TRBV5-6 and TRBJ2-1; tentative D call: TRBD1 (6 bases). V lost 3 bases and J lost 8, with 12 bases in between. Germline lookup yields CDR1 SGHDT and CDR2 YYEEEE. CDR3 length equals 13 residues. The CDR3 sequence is CASSSGTRDEQFF. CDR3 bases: TGTGCCAGCAGCTCCGGGACACGCGATGAGCAGTTCTTC.

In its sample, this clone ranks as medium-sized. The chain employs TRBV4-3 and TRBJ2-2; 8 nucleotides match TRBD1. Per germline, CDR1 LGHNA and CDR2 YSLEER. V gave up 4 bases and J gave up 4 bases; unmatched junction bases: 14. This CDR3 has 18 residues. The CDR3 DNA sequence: TGCGCCAGCAGCCCAAGACAGGGGTTTAGGTACATCACCGGGGAGCTGTTTTTT. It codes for CASSPRQGFRYITGELFF.

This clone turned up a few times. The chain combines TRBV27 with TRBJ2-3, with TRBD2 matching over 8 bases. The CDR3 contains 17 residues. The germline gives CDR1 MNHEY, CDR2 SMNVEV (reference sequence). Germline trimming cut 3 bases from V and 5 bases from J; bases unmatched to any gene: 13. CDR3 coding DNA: TGTGCCAGCAGTTTCGGTTTTACGGGAGGGCCGATAGATACGCAGTATTTT. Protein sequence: CASSFGFTGGPIDTQYF.

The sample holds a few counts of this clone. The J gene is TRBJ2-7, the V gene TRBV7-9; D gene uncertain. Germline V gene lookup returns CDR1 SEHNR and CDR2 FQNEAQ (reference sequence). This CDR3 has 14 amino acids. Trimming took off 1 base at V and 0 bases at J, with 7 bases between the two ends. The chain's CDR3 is CASSLGWNSYEQYF. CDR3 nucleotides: TGTGCCAGCAGCTTAGGGTGGAACTCCTACGAGCAGTACTTC.

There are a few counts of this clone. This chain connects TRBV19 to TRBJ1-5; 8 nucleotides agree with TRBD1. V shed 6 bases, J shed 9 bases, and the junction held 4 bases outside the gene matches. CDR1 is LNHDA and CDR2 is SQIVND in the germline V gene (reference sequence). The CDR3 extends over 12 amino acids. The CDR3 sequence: CASSPRGPPQHF. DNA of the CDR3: TGTGCCAGTAGCCCCAGGGGGCCGCCCCAGCATTTT.

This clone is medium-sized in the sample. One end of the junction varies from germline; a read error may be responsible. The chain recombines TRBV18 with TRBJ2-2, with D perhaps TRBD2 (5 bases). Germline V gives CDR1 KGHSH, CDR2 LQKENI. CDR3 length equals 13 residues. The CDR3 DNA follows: TGTGCCAGCTCACCAGCTAACACCGGGAAGCTGTTTTTT. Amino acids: CASSPANTGKLFF.